A single sample gave rise to the 5 T cell receptor beta chains below, sequenced in a study of shared T cell receptors in the human thymus. Sequencing used immunoSEQ multiplex PCR; TCRdb keeps in-frame clones, though not all of them. The repertoire has more than 550,000 clones, approximately 83% of them found once; the top ten carry roughly 0.01%. This same sample was also taken into another study, of human thymus T cells.

Sample: thymocytes. The receptors were gathered from a girl less than two years old with a congenital heart defect.

J is TRBJ1-1 and V is TRBV28, with a possible D match to TRBD1 (5 bases). Germline V gene sequence: CDR1 MDHEN, CDR2 SYDVKM. This CDR3 has 15 residues. The ends were cut back, 5 bases at V and 5 bases at J, with 18 bases in the middle. The CDR3 nucleotides are TGTGCCAGCAGTCCCCGAGGAGGGACGAAGACTGAAGCTTTCTTT. Its translation is CASSPRGGTKTEAFF.

The genes are TRBV7-8 and TRBJ2-7; the match to TRBD1 covers 7 bases. The CDR3 has 17 residues. Germline values: CDR1 SGHVS, CDR2 FQNEAQ. J was trimmed by 2 bases and V by 3 bases; bases with no gene match: 13. This CDR3 reads CASSFHNLHRGTYEQYF. The DNA for the CDR3 is TGTGCCAGCAGCTTTCACAACCTACACAGGGGTACCTACGAGCAGTACTTC.

The V and J genes are TRBV4-1 and TRBJ1-1; tentative D call: TRBD1 (5 bases). Trimming pared 1 base from V and 2 bases from J, leaving 20 bases between. CDR3 length: 18 residues. CDR1 and CDR2 from the germline V gene are MGHRA and YSYEKL. As DNA, the CDR3 is TGCGCCAGCAGCCAAGGTGGCAGGGTAGGGCAGTCAAACACTGAAGCTTTCTTT. As protein: CASSQGGRVGQSNTEAFF.

This clone was observed a few times. This chain connects TRBV9 to TRBJ1-2; tentative D call: TRBD1 (6 bases). The CDR3 spans 14 residues. The germline CDR1 and CDR2 sequences are SGDLS and YYNGEE. The ends were cut back, 3 bases at V and 6 bases at J, with 15 bases in the middle. The DNA for the CDR3 is TGTGCCAGCAGCGCAGAGAGAGGACAGCATGGCTACACCTTC. Residues: CASSAERGQHGYTF.

CDR3: CASSGTINQPQHF. Written as DNA, the CDR3 is TGCGCCAGCTCCGGGACTATCAATCAGCCCCAGCATTTT. This sequence joins TRBV4-1 and TRBJ1-5; possible D gene TRBD1, 5 bases. The CDR3 is 13 amino acids. Germline assignment: CDR1 MGHRA and CDR2 YSYEKL. V lost 8 bases and J lost 3, with 11 bases in between.